In this sample, the clone carrying this T cell receptor beta chain turned up many times. Its matching antigen is unknown. This entry comes from a study of molecular identifiers for immune sequencing clone quantification. Study-level results: Among effectors, clones above 20 RNA copies held over 98% of molecules; among naive cells, under 1%. Investigators reportedly could detect spiked Jurkat TCR RNA from one cell among about a million naive cells. Identical TCR molecules that share a barcode could lead to an underestimation of highly expanded clone sizes.

TCRdb independently ran MiXCR on the PCR reads; one entry per CDR3 protein. The sample lists about 320,000 distinct CDR3 sequences, roughly a quarter occurring once. Libraries of naive CD8 cells were prepared from around 18,000 to 910,000 sorted cells using 10%, 30% or 50% RNA. Sequences were obtained from naive CD8+ T cells from blood, with Jurkat cell RNA spiked in. Indicated subset: FACS-sorted CD8+CD4-CCR7+CD45RA+ naive T cells. The clonotype was recovered from a human donor in good health. Some libraries in this study had Jurkat cell RNA spiked in.

The CDR3 DNA reads TGCGCCAGCAGCCAACCGGGACAGGGCGGTCAGCCCCAGCATTTT. Translated, it gives CASSQPGQGGQPQHF. The rearrangement joins TRBV4-1 to TRBJ1-5; the match to TRBD1 covers 9 bases. This CDR3 spans 15 amino acids. CDR1 and CDR2 (germline): MGHRA, YSYEKL. V lost 2 bases to trimming and J lost 6 bases; unmatched junction nucleotides: 5.